The clone carrying this T cell receptor beta chain was seen more than once but under ten times. This sample was taken from a study of T cells in Graves' hyperthyroidism and ophthalmopathy. Study background: Any treatment followed the collection of peripheral blood at initial diagnosis.

For the diagnoses, clinical symptoms, serum thyroxine and TRAb, thyroid ultrasound and orbital computed tomography were used. Template material for amplifying TCR beta CDR3 regions consisted of RNA transcripts. A set of HTBI primers served as the primers for a first-round RT-PCR of the TCR CDR3. Each CDR3 protein is one row after TCRdb ran MiXCR on the multiplex PCR reads. Of 380,000 or so distinct CDR3 sequences listed, around 13% are singletons. CDR3 size: 15 residues. Germline values: CDR1 MNHNY, CDR2 SVGAGI (reference sequence). Trimming took off 2 bases at V and 5 bases at J, with 10 bases between the two ends.

The TCR sequence derives from a woman aged 25 to 39 with Graves' hyperthyroidism. This rearrangement joins TRBV6-6 to TRBJ1-6; the D gene is possibly TRBD1 (5 bases). Sequencing used blood. The CDR3 loop is CASSYGTGDNSPLHF. The CDR3 DNA is TGTGCCAGCAGTTACGGGACCGGAGATAATTCACCCCTCCACTTT.